These 28 T cell receptor beta chains were all obtained from the same sample, sequenced in a study of blood T cell repertoires in COVID-19. Assay: immunoSEQ multiplex PCR; the TCRdb copy retains only in-frame clones and omits some. Of under 250,000 clones in the sample, around 80% were seen once. Material for sequencing was peripheral blood. These receptor sequences come from a man aged 35 to 55 with acute or convalescent COVID-19.

J is TRBJ2-7 and V is TRBV27, with 9 bases lining up with TRBD2. The trim removed 2 bases at V and 5 bases at J, leaving 7 bases unmatched. The germline gives CDR1 MNHEY, CDR2 SMNVEV (reference sequence). The CDR3 runs 15 residues. The CDR3 loop reads CASSLGAGGPHEQYF. The CDR3 region has the DNA TGTGCCAGCAGTTTAGGGGCGGGAGGGCCCCACGAGCAGTACTTC.

V gene TRBV5-4 combines with J gene TRBJ2-3; D gene ambiguous. The CDR3 loop spans 15 amino acids. CDR1 and CDR2 from the germline V gene are SGHNT and YYREEE (reference sequence). The V end lost 1 base, the J end lost 3 bases, and 12 bases lay between the germline ends. In nucleotides, the CDR3 is TGTGCCAGCAGCTTGCCCTCTAGTTTTACAGATACGCAGTATTTT. Protein sequence: CASSLPSSFTDTQYF. The whole variable domain, filled in from reference TRBV5-4 and TRBJ2-3, reads ETGVTQSPTHLIKTRGQQVTLRCSSQSGHNTVSWYQQALGQGPQFIFQYYREEENGRGNFPPRFSGLQFPNYSSELNVNALELDDSALYLCASSLPSSFTDTQYFGPGTRLTVL.

J is TRBJ1-1 and V is TRBV19; D uncertain. Germline values: CDR1 LNHDA, CDR2 SQIVND (reference sequence). V was cut by 7 bases and J by 0 bases, with 9 bases left in between. The CDR3 length is 13 residues. The CDR3 loop is CASNAGVNTEAFF. The DNA of the CDR3 is TGTGCCAGTAATGCAGGTGTGAACACTGAAGCTTTCTTT.

This chain links TRBV7-2 with TRBJ2-1; 14 nucleotides line up with TRBD2. The junction had 8 bases not matched to a gene; V was cut back by 4 bases and J by 3 bases. Germline V gene lookup returns CDR1 SGHTA and CDR2 FQGNSA. The CDR3 runs to 18 residues. The CDR3 DNA reads as TGTGCCAGCAGCTACAGGGGACTAGCGGGAGTTTTCTACAATGAGCAGTTCTTC. Translated, it gives CASSYRGLAGVFYNEQFF.

The chain links TRBV12-3 or TRBV12-4 to TRBJ1-1, with D possibly being TRBD1 (5 bases). V lost 6 bases and J lost 6, with 11 bases in between. The CDR3 totals 12 residues. In nucleotides, the CDR3 is TGTGCCAGCAGACCCGGACAAGCTGAAGCTTTCTTT. Translation: CASRPGQAEAFF.

The chain couples TRBV19 to TRBJ1-1, with 8 nucleotides matching TRBD1. This CDR3 comprises 12 residues. Germline V gives CDR1 LNHDA, CDR2 SQIVND (reference sequence). V was clipped by 3 bases and J by 8 bases; unmatched bases: 2. CDR3 bases: TGTGCCAGTAGTATGAGGGACAGGGAAGCTTTCTTT. Its translation is CASSMRDREAFF. Variable domain in full (rest from reference TRBV19 and TRBJ1-1): DGGITQSPKYLFRKEGQNVTLSCEQNLNHDAMYWYRQDPGQGLRLIYYSQIVNDFQKGDIAEGYSVSREKKESFPLTVTSAQKNPTAFYLCASSMRDREAFFGQGTRLTVV.

This clone was picked up one time. The J gene is TRBJ2-7, the V gene TRBV29-1; 9 bases agree with TRBD1. Germline V gene lookup returns CDR1 SQVTM and CDR2 ANQGSEA. The CDR3 consists of 13 residues. With V trimmed by 3 bases and J by 2 bases, 2 bases remained unmatched. CDR3 DNA sequence: TGCAGCGTTGATGGGACAGGGCCCTACGAGCAGTACTTC. This gives the protein CSVDGTGPYEQYF.

The chain is built from TRBV18 and TRBJ2-1; 7 bases map to TRBD1. With V trimmed by 6 bases and J by 8 bases, 13 bases remained unmatched. From germline, CDR1 is KGHSH and CDR2 LQKENI. The CDR3 runs to 15 residues. In DNA form, the CDR3 reads TGTGCCAGCTCCCCGGGTACAGGGGCGCGCCATGAGCAGTTCTTC. Protein sequence: CASSPGTGARHEQFF.

This clone came up once. The chain has TRBV15 and TRBJ2-7, with no clear D. CDR1 LNHNV and CDR2 YYDKDF come from the germline V gene (reference sequence). The length of the CDR3 is 13 residues. V lost 1 base to trimming and J lost 4 bases, with 8 bases between them. CDR3 in amino acids: CATSRGRSYEQYF. Written as DNA, the CDR3 is TGTGCCACCAGCAGAGGCCGGAGTTACGAGCAGTACTTC.

The genes are TRBV5-5 and TRBJ1-2; D is unresolved. CDR1 and CDR2 from the germline V gene are SGHKS and YYEKEE (reference sequence). V lost 4 bases and J lost 0, with 13 bases in between. The CDR3 contains 15 residues. CDR3 sequence (DNA): TGTGCCAGCAGCCGCGGTGGAACCTCTAACTATGGCTACACCTTC. This codes for CASSRGGTSNYGYTF.

The chain couples TRBV14 to TRBJ1-4; D is uncertain. Trimming removed 3 bases at V and 7 bases at J, with 9 bases between. CDR3 length: 13 residues. Germline assignment: CDR1 SGHDN and CDR2 FVKESK. In DNA, the CDR3 is TGTGCCAGCAGCCAGGACTTGGGTGAAAAACTGTTTTTT. This gives the protein CASSQDLGEKLFF.

The V gene is TRBV30, the J gene TRBJ2-3; unclear D gene. V was cut by 5 bases and J by 5 bases, with 11 bases left in between. The CDR3 length is 12 residues. Germline V gene sequence: CDR1 GTSNPN, CDR2 SVGIG (reference sequence). CDR3 nucleotides: TGTGCCTGGGGGTTCTCGGGAGATACGCAGTATTTT. Translating it yields CAWGFSGDTQYF.

Many counts were recorded for this clone. This chain joins TRBV4-3 and TRBJ1-4, with D maybe TRBD1 (5 bases). CDR1 is LGHNA and CDR2 is YSLEER in the germline V gene. The V and J ends lost 3 bases and 7 bases respectively, with 12 bases between them. This CDR3 has 14 residues. The CDR3 coding sequence is TGCGCCAGCAGCCAGGCGGGGGTTTCTGAAAAACTGTTTTTT. Its translation is CASSQAGVSEKLFF.

This rearrangement joins TRBV27 to TRBJ2-3; D perhaps matches TRBD2 (6 bases). The V and J ends lost 5 bases and 0 bases respectively, with 15 bases between them. This CDR3 region has 16 residues. Germline lookup yields CDR1 MNHEY and CDR2 SMNVEV (reference sequence). The CDR3 DNA is TGTGCCAGCAGTGCCGGGGGACTCCCAAGCACAGATACGCAGTATTTT. This translates into CASSAGGLPSTDTQYF.

This clone was observed a single time. The chain carries TRBV6-5 and TRBJ2-7; D is perhaps TRBD1 (6 bases). Germline CDR1 and CDR2: MNHEY and SVGAGI. The CDR3 extends over 11 amino acids. Trimming cost V 6 bases and J 5 bases, with 8 bases left between them. CDR3 nucleotides: TGTGCCAGCAGCCGGGACAACGAGCAGTACTTC. As protein: CASSRDNEQYF.

This chain uses TRBV12-3 or TRBV12-4 with TRBJ2-1; D gene ambiguous. V dropped 2 bases and J dropped 4 bases, with 6 bases sitting between them. The CDR3 runs to 13 residues. The DNA of the CDR3 is TGTGCCAGCAGTTTAACAGATTACAATGAGCAGTTCTTC. This gives the protein CASSLTDYNEQFF.

The J gene is TRBJ2-1, the V gene TRBV12-5, with D possibly matching TRBD2 (6 bases). Germline loops: CDR1 LGHNT, CDR2 FRNRAP. The V end was cut by 5 bases, the J end by 7 bases, with 18 bases between. There are 15 residues in the CDR3. The CDR3 protein is CASGQREDGENEQFF. The CDR3 DNA is TGTGCTAGTGGTCAAAGGGAGGACGGAGAGAATGAGCAGTTCTTC.

J is TRBJ2-1 and V is TRBV3-1 (or the pseudogene TRBV3-2), with D uncertain. This CDR3 region has 13 residues. The ends were cut back, 0 bases at V and 14 bases at J, with 14 bases in the middle. Germline lookup yields CDR1 LGHDT and CDR2 YNNKEL (reference sequence). The CDR3 sequence: CASSQELPKAEFF. CDR3 DNA sequence: TGTGCCAGCAGCCAAGAACTACCGAAAGCAGAGTTCTTC.

This clone was seen only once. This sequence joins TRBV5-6 and TRBJ2-1; 9 bases fit TRBD2. This CDR3 spans 16 amino acids. After removal of 3 bases from V and 6 bases from J, the junction contained 10 bases not matched to a gene. CDR1 and CDR2 (germline): SGHDT, YYEEEE. CDR3 in amino acids: CASSSPRREGPNEQFF. The CDR3 bases are TGTGCCAGCAGCTCCCCCCGGCGGGAGGGCCCCAATGAGCAGTTCTTC.

The chain recombines TRBV4-1 with TRBJ1-2; D is unresolved. Germline V gene data show CDR1 as MGHRA and CDR2 as YSYEKL. This CDR3 contains 14 residues. Trimming left V 0 bases short and J 7 bases short, with 12 bases between. The CDR3 loop reads CASSQDTRVRGYTF. Written as DNA, the CDR3 is TGCGCCAGCAGCCAAGATACGAGGGTGCGTGGCTACACCTTC.

The chain joins TRBV3-1 (or the pseudogene TRBV3-2) to TRBJ2-1; TRBD1 is a possible D gene (6 bases). The germline V and J ends were trimmed by 3 bases and 4 bases, with 13 bases remaining between them. This CDR3 is built from 15 residues. The germline V gene has CDR1 LGHDT and CDR2 YNNKEL (reference sequence). The DNA of the CDR3 is TGTGCCAGCAGCCAGCAACAGGGTTTTTACAATGAGCAGTTCTTC. This gives the protein CASSQQQGFYNEQFF.

This chain uses TRBV4-1 with TRBJ2-1; 10 nucleotides agree with TRBD2. This CDR3 region has 16 residues. Trimming removed 1 base from V and 8 bases from J; junction bases left unmatched: 8. CDR1 and CDR2 from the germline V gene are MGHRA and YSYEKL. The CDR3, as DNA: TGCGCCAGCAGCCAAGGTCTAGCGGGAGTATGGTATGAGCAGTTCTTC. Translated, it gives CASSQGLAGVWYEQFF.

The chain employs TRBV5-5 and TRBJ2-7; TRBD2 matches 8 bases. CDR1 is SGHKS, CDR2 YYEKEE, per germline (reference sequence). With V trimmed by 0 bases and J by 0 bases, 5 bases remained unmatched. The CDR3 is 16 residues long. The CDR3 protein is CASSLATSGSSYEQYF. The CDR3 nucleotides are TGTGCCAGCAGCTTGGCAACTAGCGGCAGCTCCTACGAGCAGTACTTC.

The chain carries TRBV6-4 and TRBJ2-4, with 15 bases lining up with TRBD2. CDR1 and CDR2 (germline): MRHNA, SNTAGT. The CDR3 length is 20 residues. The V gene end was trimmed by 0 bases and the J gene end by 1 base; junction bases not matched to a gene: 7. CDR3: CASSDSRTSGREGAKNIQYF. For the CDR3, the DNA is TGTGCCAGCAGTGACTCAAGGACTAGCGGGAGGGAAGGGGCCAAAAACATTCAGTACTTC.

This rearrangement joins TRBV7-9 to TRBJ2-5, with 8 bases that match TRBD2. The CDR3 is made up of 12 amino acids. Germline assignment: CDR1 SEHNR and CDR2 FQNEAQ (reference sequence). Germline trimming cut 4 bases from V and 6 bases from J; bases unmatched to any gene: 1. This CDR3 is CASSSGGQTQYF. The CDR3 DNA reads as TGTGCCAGCAGCTCGGGGGGGCAGACCCAGTACTTC. Full variable domain (remainder filled in from reference TRBV7-9 and TRBJ2-5): DTGVSQNPRHKITKRGQNVTFRCDPISEHNRLYWYRQTLGQGPEFLTYFQNEAQLEKSRLLSDRFSAERPKGSFSTLEIQRTEQGDSAMYLCASSSGGQTQYFGPGTRLLVL.

The rearrangement joins TRBV20-1 to TRBJ1-5; TRBD1 might be the D (6 bases). There are 11 residues in the CDR3. Germline V gene data show CDR1 as DFQATT and CDR2 as SNEGSKA (reference sequence). V was trimmed by 6 bases and J by 11 bases, leaving 14 bases between them. In DNA form, the CDR3 reads TGCAGTGCCAGGGGCGACCCGACCCAGCATTTT. Its translation is CSARGDPTQHF.

Only a few counts were recorded for this clone. The J gene is TRBJ1-2, the V gene TRBV6-6; 11 bases agree with TRBD1. V gave up 6 bases and J gave up 8 bases; unmatched junction bases: 11. In germline, CDR1 is MNHNY, CDR2 SVGAGI (reference sequence). CDR3 size: 15 residues. The CDR3 coding sequence is TGTGCCAGCAGCAGAACTGGACAGGGGGCGGGCGGCTACACCTTC. Translation: CASSRTGQGAGGYTF.

This clone has more than one count but fewer than ten. This chain joins TRBV27 and TRBJ2-2; 7 bases agree with TRBD2. With V trimmed by 3 bases and J by 6 bases, 7 bases remained unmatched. The CDR3 runs to 15 residues. Per the germline V gene, CDR1 is MNHEY and CDR2 is SMNVEV (reference sequence). The CDR3 sequence: CASSFGGGPPGELFF. The CDR3 coding sequence is TGTGCCAGCAGTTTTGGGGGAGGGCCCCCCGGGGAGCTGTTTTTT.